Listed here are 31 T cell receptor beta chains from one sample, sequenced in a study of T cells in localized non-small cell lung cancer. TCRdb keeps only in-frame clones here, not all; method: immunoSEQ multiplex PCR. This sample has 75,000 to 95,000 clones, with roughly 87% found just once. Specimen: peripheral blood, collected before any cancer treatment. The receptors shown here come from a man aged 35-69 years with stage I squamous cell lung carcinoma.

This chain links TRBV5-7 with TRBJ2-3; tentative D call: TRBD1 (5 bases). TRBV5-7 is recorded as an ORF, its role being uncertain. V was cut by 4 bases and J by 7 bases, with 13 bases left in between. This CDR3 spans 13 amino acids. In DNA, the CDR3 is TGTGCCAGCAGCCTCGACAGAAGGTATACGCAGTATTTT. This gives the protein CASSLDRRYTQYF.

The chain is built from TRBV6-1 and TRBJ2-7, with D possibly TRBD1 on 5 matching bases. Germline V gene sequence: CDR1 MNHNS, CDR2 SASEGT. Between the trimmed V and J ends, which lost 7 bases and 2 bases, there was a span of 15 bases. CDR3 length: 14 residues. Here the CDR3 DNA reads TGTGCCAGCACCCTCCTTGTGGACACCTACGAGCAGTACTTC. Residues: CASTLLVDTYEQYF.

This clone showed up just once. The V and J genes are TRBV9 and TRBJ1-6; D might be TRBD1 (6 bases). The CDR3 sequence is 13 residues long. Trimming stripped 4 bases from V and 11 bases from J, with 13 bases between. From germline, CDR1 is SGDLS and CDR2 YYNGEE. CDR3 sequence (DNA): TGTGCCAGCAGCCCTTTTGGGGGCGCACCCCTCCACTTT. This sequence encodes CASSPFGGAPLHF.

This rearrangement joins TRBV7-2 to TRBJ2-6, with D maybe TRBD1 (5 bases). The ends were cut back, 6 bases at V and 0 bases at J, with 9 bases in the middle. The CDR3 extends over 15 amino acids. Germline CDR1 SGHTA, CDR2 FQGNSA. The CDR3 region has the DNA TGTGCCAGCAGACAGGACCGCTCTGGGGCCAACGTCCTGACTTTC. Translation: CASRQDRSGANVLTF.

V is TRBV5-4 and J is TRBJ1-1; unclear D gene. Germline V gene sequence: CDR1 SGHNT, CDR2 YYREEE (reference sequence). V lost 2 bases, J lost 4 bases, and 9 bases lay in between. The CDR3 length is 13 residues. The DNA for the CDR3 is TGTGCCAGCAGCTTCATAGGTCGCACTGAAGCTTTCTTT. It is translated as CASSFIGRTEAFF.

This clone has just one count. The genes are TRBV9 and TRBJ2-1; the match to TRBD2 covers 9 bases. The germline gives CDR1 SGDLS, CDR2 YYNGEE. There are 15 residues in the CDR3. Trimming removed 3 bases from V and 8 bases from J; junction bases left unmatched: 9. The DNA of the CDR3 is TGTGCCAGCAGCGGCGTAGCGGGGGATTATGATGAGCAGTTCTTC. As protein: CASSGVAGDYDEQFF.

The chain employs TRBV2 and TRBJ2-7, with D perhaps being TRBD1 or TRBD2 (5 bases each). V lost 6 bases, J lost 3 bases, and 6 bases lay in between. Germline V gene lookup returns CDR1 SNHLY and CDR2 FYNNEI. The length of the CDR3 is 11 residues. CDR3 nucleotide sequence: TGTGCCAGCAGGGGGGTCTACGAGCAGTACTTC. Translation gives CASRGVYEQYF.

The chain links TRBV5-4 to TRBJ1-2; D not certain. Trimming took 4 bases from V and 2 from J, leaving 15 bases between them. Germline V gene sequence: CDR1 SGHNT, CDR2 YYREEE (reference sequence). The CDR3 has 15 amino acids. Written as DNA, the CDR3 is TGTGCCAGCAGCCCTCAACAAACACAGAACTATGGCTACACCTTC. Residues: CASSPQQTQNYGYTF.

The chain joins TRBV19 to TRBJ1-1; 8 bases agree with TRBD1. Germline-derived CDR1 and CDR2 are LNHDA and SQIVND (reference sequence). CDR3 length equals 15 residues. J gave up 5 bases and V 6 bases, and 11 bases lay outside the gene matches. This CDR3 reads CASSTRQGKDTEAFF. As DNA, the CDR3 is TGTGCCAGTAGCACTAGACAGGGGAAGGATACTGAAGCTTTCTTT.

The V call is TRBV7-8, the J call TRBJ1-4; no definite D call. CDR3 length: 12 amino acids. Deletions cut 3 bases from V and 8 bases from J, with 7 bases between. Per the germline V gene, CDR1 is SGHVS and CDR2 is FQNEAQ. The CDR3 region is CASSFGEEKLFF. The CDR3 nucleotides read TGTGCCAGCAGCTTTGGGGAGGAAAAACTGTTTTTT.

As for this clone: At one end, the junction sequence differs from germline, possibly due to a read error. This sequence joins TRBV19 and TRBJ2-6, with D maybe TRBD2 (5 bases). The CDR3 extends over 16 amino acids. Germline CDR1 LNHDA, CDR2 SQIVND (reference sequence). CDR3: CASSIVGGSAANVLTF. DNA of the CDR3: TGTGCCAGTAGTATAGTAGGAGGCTCTGCGGCCAACGTCCTGACTTTC.

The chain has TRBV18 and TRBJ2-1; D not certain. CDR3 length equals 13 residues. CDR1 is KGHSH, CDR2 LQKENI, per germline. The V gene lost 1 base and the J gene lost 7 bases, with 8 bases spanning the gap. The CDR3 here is CASSPQRRNEQFF. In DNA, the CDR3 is TGTGCCAGCTCACCACAACGCAGGAATGAGCAGTTCTTC.

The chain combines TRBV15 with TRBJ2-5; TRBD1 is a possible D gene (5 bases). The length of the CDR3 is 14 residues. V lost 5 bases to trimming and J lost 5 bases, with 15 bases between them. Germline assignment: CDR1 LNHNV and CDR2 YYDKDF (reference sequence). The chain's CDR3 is CATSLAGNYETQYF. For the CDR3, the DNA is TGTGCCACCAGCCTCGCAGGGAACTACGAGACCCAGTACTTC. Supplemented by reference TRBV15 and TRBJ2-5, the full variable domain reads DAMVIQNPRYQVTQFGKPVTLSCSQTLNHNVMYWYQQKSSQAPKLLFHYYDKDFNNEADTPDNFQSRRPNTSFCFLDIRSPGLGDTAMYLCATSLAGNYETQYFGPGTRLLVL.

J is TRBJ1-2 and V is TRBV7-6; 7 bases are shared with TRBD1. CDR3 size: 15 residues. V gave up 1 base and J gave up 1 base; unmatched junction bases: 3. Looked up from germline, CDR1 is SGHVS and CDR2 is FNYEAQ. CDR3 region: CASSLGQGGNYGYTF. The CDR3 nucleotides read TGTGCCAGCAGCTTAGGACAGGGCGGTAACTATGGCTACACCTTC. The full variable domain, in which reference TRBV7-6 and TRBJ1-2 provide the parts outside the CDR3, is GAGVSQSPRYKVTKRGQDVALRCDPISGHVSLYWYRQALGQGPEFLTYFNYEAQQDKSGLPNDRFSAERPEGSISTLTIQRTEQRDSAMYRCASSLGQGGNYGYTFGSGTRLTVV.

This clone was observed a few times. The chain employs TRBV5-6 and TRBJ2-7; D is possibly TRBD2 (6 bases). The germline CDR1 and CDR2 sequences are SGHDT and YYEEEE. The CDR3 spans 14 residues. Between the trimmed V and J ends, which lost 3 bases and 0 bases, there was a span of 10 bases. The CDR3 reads CASSSGTHSYEQYF. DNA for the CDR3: TGTGCCAGCAGCTCAGGGACTCACTCCTACGAGCAGTACTTC.

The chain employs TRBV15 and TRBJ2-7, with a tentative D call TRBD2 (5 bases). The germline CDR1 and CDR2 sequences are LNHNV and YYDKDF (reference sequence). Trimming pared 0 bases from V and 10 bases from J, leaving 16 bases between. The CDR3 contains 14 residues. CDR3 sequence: CATSRDYASEGQYF. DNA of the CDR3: TGTGCCACCAGCAGAGATTACGCCAGTGAGGGACAGTACTTC.

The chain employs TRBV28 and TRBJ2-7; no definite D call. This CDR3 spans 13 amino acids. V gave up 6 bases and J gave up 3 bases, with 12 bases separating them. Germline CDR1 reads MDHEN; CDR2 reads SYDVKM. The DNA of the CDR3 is TGTGCCAGCAGAGGTGGCAAAATCTACGAGCAGTACTTC. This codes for CASRGGKIYEQYF. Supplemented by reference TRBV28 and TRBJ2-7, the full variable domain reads DVKVTQSSRYLVKRTGEKVFLECVQDMDHENMFWYRQDPGLGLRLIYFSYDVKMKEKGDIPEGYSVSREKKERFSLILESASTNQTSMYLCASRGGKIYEQYFGPGTRLTVT.

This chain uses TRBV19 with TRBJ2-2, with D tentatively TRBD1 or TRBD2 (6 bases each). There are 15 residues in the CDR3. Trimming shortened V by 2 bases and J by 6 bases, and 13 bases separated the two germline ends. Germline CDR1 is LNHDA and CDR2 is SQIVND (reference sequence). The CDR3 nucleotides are TGTGCCAGTAGTATATATGCGAGGGGGGCCGGGGAGCTGTTTTTT. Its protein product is CASSIYARGAGELFF.

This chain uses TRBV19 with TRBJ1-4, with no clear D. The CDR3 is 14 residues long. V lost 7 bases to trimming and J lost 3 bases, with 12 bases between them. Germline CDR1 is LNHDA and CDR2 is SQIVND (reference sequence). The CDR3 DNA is TGTGCCAGTACCGGGCAGTCTGCTAATGAAAAACTGTTTTTT. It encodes CASTGQSANEKLFF.

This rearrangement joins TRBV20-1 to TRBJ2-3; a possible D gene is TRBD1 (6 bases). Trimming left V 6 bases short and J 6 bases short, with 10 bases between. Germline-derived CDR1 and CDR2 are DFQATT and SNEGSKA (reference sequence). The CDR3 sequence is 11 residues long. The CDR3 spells CSALTGDTQYF. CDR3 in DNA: TGCAGTGCACTAACAGGGGATACGCAGTATTTT.

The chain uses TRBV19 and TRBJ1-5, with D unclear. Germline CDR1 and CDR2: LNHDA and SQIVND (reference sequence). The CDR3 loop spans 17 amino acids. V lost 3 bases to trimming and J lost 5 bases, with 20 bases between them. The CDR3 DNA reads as TGTGCCAGTAGTATTTTAGTAGGCCAAGTCGGTTATCAGCCCCAGCATTTT. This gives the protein CASSILVGQVGYQPQHF.

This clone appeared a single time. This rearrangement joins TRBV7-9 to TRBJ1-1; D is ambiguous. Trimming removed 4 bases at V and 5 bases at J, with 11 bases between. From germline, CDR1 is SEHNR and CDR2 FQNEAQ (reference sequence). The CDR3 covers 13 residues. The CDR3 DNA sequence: TGTGCCAGCAGCTCCTTACGGAGAACTGAAGCTTTCTTT. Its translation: CASSSLRRTEAFF.

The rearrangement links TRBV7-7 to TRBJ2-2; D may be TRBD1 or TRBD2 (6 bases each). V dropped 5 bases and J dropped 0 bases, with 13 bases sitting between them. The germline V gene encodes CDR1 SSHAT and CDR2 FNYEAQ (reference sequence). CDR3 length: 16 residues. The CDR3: CASSPRGGANTGELFF. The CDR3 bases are TGTGCCAGCAGCCCCAGGGGCGGGGCGAACACCGGGGAGCTGTTTTTT.

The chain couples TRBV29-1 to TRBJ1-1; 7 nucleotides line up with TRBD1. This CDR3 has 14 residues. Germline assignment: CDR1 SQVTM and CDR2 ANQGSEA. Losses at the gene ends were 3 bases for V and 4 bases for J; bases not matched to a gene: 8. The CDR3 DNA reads TGCAGCGTTGAGGCCCGACAGGGCGGCACTGAAGCTTTCTTT. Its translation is CSVEARQGGTEAFF.

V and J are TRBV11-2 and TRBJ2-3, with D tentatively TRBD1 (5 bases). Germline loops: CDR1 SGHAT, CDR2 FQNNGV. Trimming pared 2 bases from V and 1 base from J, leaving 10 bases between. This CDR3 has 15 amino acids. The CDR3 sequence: CASSLSRAGTDTQYF. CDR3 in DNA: TGTGCCAGCAGCTTAAGCAGGGCCGGCACAGATACGCAGTATTTT.

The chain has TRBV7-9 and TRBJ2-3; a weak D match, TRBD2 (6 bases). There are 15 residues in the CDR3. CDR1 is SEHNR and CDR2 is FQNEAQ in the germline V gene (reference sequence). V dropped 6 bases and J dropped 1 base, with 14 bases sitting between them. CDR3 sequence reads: CASRLIAAGTDTQYF. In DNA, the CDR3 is TGTGCCAGCAGGTTAATAGCGGCTGGCACAGATACGCAGTATTTT.

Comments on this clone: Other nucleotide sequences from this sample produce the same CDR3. CDR3 residues: CSARSGNTIYF. In DNA form, the CDR3 reads TGCAGTGCTAGATCTGGAAACACCATATATTTT. V gene TRBV20-1 combines with J gene TRBJ1-3; no definite D call. The germline CDR1 and CDR2 sequences are DFQATT and SNEGSKA (reference sequence). V lost 2 bases and J lost 1, with 0 bases in between. This CDR3 has 11 amino acids.

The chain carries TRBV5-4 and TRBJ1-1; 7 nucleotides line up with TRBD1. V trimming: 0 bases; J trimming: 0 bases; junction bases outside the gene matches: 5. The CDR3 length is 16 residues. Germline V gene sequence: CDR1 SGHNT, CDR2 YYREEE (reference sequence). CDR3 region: CASSLAGGSMNTEAFF. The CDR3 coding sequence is TGTGCCAGCAGCTTGGCAGGGGGGTCCATGAACACTGAAGCTTTCTTT.

The CDR3 bases are TGTGCCAGCTCCCCCTCAGCAGAAACTGAAGCTTTCTTT. Its translation is CASSPSAETEAFF. The rearrangement joins TRBV18 to TRBJ1-1, with D hard to call. CDR1 KGHSH and CDR2 LQKENI come from the germline V gene. The CDR3 loop spans 13 amino acids. Trimming took 6 bases from V and 5 from J, leaving 13 bases between them.

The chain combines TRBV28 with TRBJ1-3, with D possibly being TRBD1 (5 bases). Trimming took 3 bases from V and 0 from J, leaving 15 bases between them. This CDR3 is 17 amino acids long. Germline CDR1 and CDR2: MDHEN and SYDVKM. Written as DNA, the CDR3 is TGTGCCAGCAGTTTGGGGGGTACACCGAGCTCTGGAAACACCATATATTTT. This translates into CASSLGGTPSSGNTIYF.

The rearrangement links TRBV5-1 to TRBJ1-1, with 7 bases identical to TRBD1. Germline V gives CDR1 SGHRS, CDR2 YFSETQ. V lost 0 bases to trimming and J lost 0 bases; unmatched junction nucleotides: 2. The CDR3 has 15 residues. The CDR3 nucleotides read TGCGCCAGCAGCTTGGGGACAGGCCTGAACACTGAAGCTTTCTTT. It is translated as CASSLGTGLNTEAFF.